These 7 T cell receptor beta chains were all obtained from the same sample, sequenced in a study of molecular identifiers for immune sequencing clone quantification. In TCRdb, the PCR reads were re-called with MiXCR into one record per CDR3 protein. The sample has 45,000 to 65,000 distinct CDR3 sequences; 25% are singletons. Specimen: naive CD8+ T cells from blood, with Jurkat cell RNA spiked in. Subset of the sample: FACS-sorted CD8+CD4-CCR7+CD45RA+ naive T cells. The receptors come from a human donor in good health. Some libraries in this study had Jurkat cell RNA spiked in.

This rearrangement joins TRBV7-8 to TRBJ2-1; 12 bases line up with TRBD2. V gave up 5 bases and J gave up 9 bases; unmatched junction bases: 8. The germline CDR1 and CDR2 sequences are SGHVS and FQNEAQ. The CDR3 runs 15 residues. The CDR3 DNA reads as TGTGCCAGCAGCCACCCCCTAGCGGGGGGGCGTGAGCAGTTCTTC. Translation: CASSHPLAGGREQFF.

This clonotype was seen at least ten times. The DNA of the CDR3 is TGCGCCAGCAGCCAAACTGGCAATCAGCCCCAGCATTTT. Residues: CASSQTGNQPQHF. The chain joins TRBV4-1 to TRBJ1-5; D is uncertain. CDR1 MGHRA and CDR2 YSYEKL come from the germline V gene. V was shortened by 2 bases and J by 2 bases, with 4 bases between the two germline ends. The CDR3 length is 13 residues.

The sample holds a few counts of this clonotype. V and J are TRBV29-1 and TRBJ2-1; perhaps TRBD2 as D (5 bases). Germline assignment: CDR1 SQVTM and CDR2 ANQGSEA. The CDR3 sequence is 15 residues long. V gave up 1 base and J gave up 1 base, with 11 bases separating them. As DNA, the CDR3 is TGCAGCGTTGAAGGCTCCCGGGGATCCTACAATGAGCAGTTCTTC. It translates to CSVEGSRGSYNEQFF.

This clonotype was found many times. The genes are TRBV7-6 and TRBJ2-3; D unclear. CDR3 length: 13 amino acids. V was cut by 5 bases and J by 6 bases, with 12 bases left in between. Germline V gives CDR1 SGHVS, CDR2 FNYEAQ. The CDR3: CASSRKLGDTQYF. CDR3 nucleotides: TGTGCCAGCAGCCGAAAACTTGGGGATACGCAGTATTTT.

This clonotype was seen at least ten times. The CDR3 protein is CASSASGMNTEAFF. In nucleotides, the CDR3 is TGTGCCAGCAGTGCGTCCGGAATGAACACTGAAGCTTTCTTT. V gene TRBV6-5 combines with J gene TRBJ1-1, with D uncertain. The germline gives CDR1 MNHEY, CDR2 SVGAGI. Trimming took 5 bases from V and 0 from J, leaving 10 bases between them. This CDR3 region has 14 residues.

This clonotype appeared a single time. This CDR3 reads CASRDLQGTRELFF. The CDR3 DNA reads as TGTGCCAGCAGGGACTTACAGGGAACCCGGGAGCTGTTTTTT. The chain is built from TRBV27 and TRBJ2-2, with D possibly matching TRBD1 (6 bases). In germline, CDR1 is MNHEY, CDR2 SMNVEV (reference sequence). V lost 6 bases and J 9 bases, leaving 17 bases between the germline ends. CDR3 length: 14 residues.

This clonotype occurred many times. The V gene is TRBV27, the J gene TRBJ2-3; 7 nucleotides match TRBD2. The CDR3 extends over 14 amino acids. From germline, CDR1 is MNHEY and CDR2 SMNVEV (reference sequence). V gave up 7 bases and J gave up 4 bases; unmatched junction bases: 8. The CDR3 reads CASTPWGGSDTQYF. The CDR3 DNA follows: TGTGCCAGCACCCCCTGGGGGGGTTCAGATACGCAGTATTTT.